A single sample is the source of the 10 T cell receptor beta chains below, sequenced in a study of T cell repertoires in cytomegalovirus infection. The antigens for these receptors are not known. TCRdb processed the reads anew with MiXCR; each CDR3 protein has one entry. The data hold around 900,000 distinct CDR3 sequences, with roughly 30% observed a single time. Sequencing used cultured CD8+ T cells from PBMCs, obtained from culture after CMV antigen stimulation. The receptors originated from a human donor in good health (CMV status not recorded). Some clones in this sample may be carry-over from other donors' samples.

This chain connects TRBV9 to TRBJ1-5; no clear D gene. V lost 3 bases and J lost 3, with 13 bases in between. Germline lookup yields CDR1 SGDLS and CDR2 YYNGEE. CDR3 length: 15 amino acids. DNA of the CDR3: TGTGCCAGCAGCGCGGGCTGGTCAGTCAATCAGCCCCAGCATTTT. Translated, it gives CASSAGWSVNQPQHF.

The chain uses TRBV7-4 and TRBJ2-5; D unclear. The germline CDR1 and CDR2 sequences are SGHVT and SQSDAQ. With 3 bases removed from V and 1 base from J, the gap between germline ends came to 12 bases. The CDR3 extends over 15 amino acids. CDR3 protein: CASSFTARSQETQYF. The CDR3, as DNA: TGTGCCAGCAGCTTCACCGCCAGGAGCCAAGAGACCCAGTACTTC.

The chain uses TRBV6-2 or TRBV6-3 and TRBJ1-1; TRBD1 is a possible D gene (5 bases). Germline assignment: CDR1 MNHEY and CDR2 SVGEGT. The CDR3 is made up of 13 amino acids. With 0 bases removed from V and 7 bases from J, the gap between germline ends came to 9 bases. In DNA, the CDR3 is TGTGCCAGCAGTTACTCTCCAGGGATTGAAGCTTTCTTT. This gives the protein CASSYSPGIEAFF.

V and J are TRBV28 and TRBJ2-3; no firm D call. This CDR3 has 14 residues. V gave up 7 bases and J gave up 0 bases, with 11 bases separating them. Germline V lookup: CDR1 MDHEN, CDR2 SYDVKM. For the CDR3, the DNA is TGTGCCAGCACCCCCGGCCATAGCACAGATACGCAGTATTTT. Its protein product is CASTPGHSTDTQYF.

V is TRBV4-1 and J is TRBJ2-7; possible D gene TRBD2, 6 bases. Trimming took 1 base from V and 2 from J, leaving 9 bases between them. CDR1 is MGHRA and CDR2 is YSYEKL in the germline V gene. The CDR3 runs to 14 residues. The CDR3 nucleotides read TGCGCCAGCAGCCAAGCCCCGGGAGCCTACGAGCAGTACTTC. It codes for CASSQAPGAYEQYF.

This clonotype has just a few counts. V usage is TRBV6-5 and J usage is TRBJ2-1; 7 bases are shared with TRBD1. After removal of 0 bases from V and 5 bases from J, the junction contained 4 bases not matched to a gene. CDR1 is MNHEY and CDR2 is SVGAGI in the germline V gene. The CDR3 has 15 residues. Here the CDR3 reads CASSYSEGANNEQFF. CDR3 in DNA: TGTGCCAGCAGTTACTCCGAGGGGGCGAACAATGAGCAGTTCTTC.

CDR3 nucleotides: TGTGCCAGCAGAAGGGACAGGAGGAACGAGCAGTACGTC. It codes for CASRRDRRNEQYV. The chain carries TRBV7-3 and TRBJ2-7; TRBD1 matches 8 bases. The junction had 6 bases not matched to a gene; V was cut back by 6 bases and J by 5 bases. This CDR3 contains 13 residues. Germline V lookup: CDR1 SGHTA, CDR2 FQGTGA.

The rearrangement joins TRBV7-3 to TRBJ2-1; TRBD2 aligns across 8 bases. The ends lost 4 bases at V and 6 bases at J; junction bases unmatched: 11. Germline CDR1 is SGHTA and CDR2 is FQGTGA. This CDR3 has 16 residues. CDR3 protein: CASSSLGLVGINEQFF. The CDR3 DNA follows: TGTGCCAGCAGCTCCCTGGGACTAGTGGGGATCAATGAGCAGTTCTTC.

This clonotype appeared a few times. The V gene is TRBV27, the J gene TRBJ2-7, with 8 bases matching TRBD2. The CDR3 has 15 residues. The germline gives CDR1 MNHEY, CDR2 SMNVEV (reference sequence). The V and J ends lost 5 bases and 0 bases, in that order; junction bases with no gene match: 6. The CDR3, as DNA: TGTGCCAGCAGTCCTGCGGGGGGCGGCTCCTACGAGCAGTACTTC. Translating it yields CASSPAGGGSYEQYF.

The chain recombines TRBV4-1 with TRBJ1-1; D unclear. The germline gives CDR1 MGHRA, CDR2 YSYEKL. The V and J ends lost 4 bases and 2 bases respectively, with 11 bases between them. This CDR3 comprises 14 residues. The CDR3, as DNA: TGCGCCAGCAGCCCAGCCTCGGTAAACACTGAAGCTTTCTTT. This sequence encodes CASSPASVNTEAFF.